A selection of T cell receptor beta chains follows, all from one sample in a study of T cells in Graves' hyperthyroidism and ophthalmopathy. TCRdb ran MiXCR on the multiplex PCR reads and lists one entry per CDR3 protein. The table records 600,000 to 900,000 distinct CDR3 sequences, about 15% of them present only once. Sequenced sample: blood. The receptor set was obtained from a man between 18 and 29 years old with Graves' hyperthyroidism. Each CDR3 is given with its conserved first and last residue. Each record gives: CDR3 length, V gene, D gene, J gene, CDR3 protein. The D gene is left open where the match is weak.

16	TRBV4-1	.	TRBJ2-3	CASSQDIESRTDTQYF
15	TRBV3-1	.	TRBJ1-1	CASSQDTGLNTEAFF
11	TRBV28	.	TRBJ1-2	CASRRVGGYTF
19	TRBV19	TRBD2	TRBJ2-1	CASSSGLAGGWVSYNEQFF
14	TRBV6-5	.	TRBJ2-7	CASSYLPGAYEQYF
16	TRBV12-3/TRBV12-4	TRBD2	TRBJ2-5	CASIRAGVGPKETQYF
14	TRBV7-2	.	TRBJ2-7	CASSLSPATYEQYF
16	TRBV6-1	TRBD2	TRBJ2-2	CASTNSGRTNTGELFF
15	TRBV20-1	TRBD2	TRBJ2-1	CSASRLAAQLTEQFF
15	TRBV6-1	TRBD1	TRBJ2-1	CASRRRTGGSNEQFF
17	TRBV4-1	.	TRBJ2-4	CASSHSHWGAKKNIQYF
15	TRBV15	.	TRBJ1-3	CATSRDHSSGNTIYF
20	TRBV12-3/TRBV12-4	TRBD2	TRBJ2-5	CASSAIRGLAGGPFQETQYF
15	TRBV4-3	TRBD2	TRBJ2-7	CASSQVSGASYEQYF
15	TRBV20-1	TRBD2	TRBJ2-1	CSARDSRLAGDEQFF
15	TRBV27	.	TRBJ1-5	CASSLSGGGNRPQHF
13	TRBV5-1	.	TRBJ2-2	CASSWGITGELFF
16	TRBV10-3	TRBD1	TRBJ1-1	CAISESKGARNTEAFF
14	TRBV28	.	TRBJ1-5	CASSATESNQPQHF
12	TRBV11-2	.	TRBJ2-1	CASSFSFGEQFF
17	TRBV19	.	TRBJ2-1	CASSIHLVYTSYNEQFF
15	TRBV28	.	TRBJ1-4	CASSTSRGLNEKLFF
15	TRBV20-1	.	TRBJ2-7	CSARDTTGPTYEQYF
15	TRBV9	TRBD2	TRBJ2-1	CASSVSGSGYNEQFF
15	TRBV6-1	TRBD1	TRBJ2-5	CASRMGTGGVETQYF
15	TRBV18	.	TRBJ2-6	CASSLTSPGANVLTF
15	TRBV7-2	.	TRBJ2-7	CASSLVGLARGEQYF
13	TRBV11-2	.	TRBJ2-1	CASSAPSYNEQFF
15	TRBV19	.	TRBJ2-4	CASGKLPPAKNIQYF
14	TRBV24-1	TRBD2	TRBJ2-3	CATSGTGGADTQYF
13	TRBV12-3/TRBV12-4	.	TRBJ2-5	CASSTGTSETQYF
13	TRBV27	.	TRBJ1-2	CASSLSRQNGYTF
14	TRBV5-1	.	TRBJ2-7	CASSFGDVVYEQYF
14	TRBV20-1	.	TRBJ2-1	CSARGDLSYNEQFF